A single sample is the source of the 30 T cell receptor beta chains below, sequenced in a study of beta chain features in type 1 diabetes. Sequencing targeted expressed TCRB transcripts, as all isolated RNA had been reverse transcribed. Using immunoSEQ multiplex PCR, the repertoire was profiled, and TCRdb retains in-frame clones only, with some absent. The sample consists of about 110,000 clones, about 40% of them appearing once. Input material: stem cell memory CD4+ T cells from blood. The receptors were gathered from a woman under 30 in good health.

J is TRBJ1-2 and V is TRBV28; D may be TRBD1 (6 bases). The CDR3 covers 13 residues. The V and J ends lost 6 bases and 4 bases respectively, with 12 bases between them. Germline-derived CDR1 and CDR2 are MDHEN and SYDVKM. The CDR3 nucleotides are TGTGCCAGCAGAGAACAGGGATCCTATGGCTACACCTTC. Translation gives CASREQGSYGYTF.

The chain recombines TRBV27 with TRBJ2-1; D possibly corresponds to TRBD2 (5 bases). This CDR3 spans 15 amino acids. V lost 5 bases and J lost 2, with 13 bases in between. CDR1 MNHEY and CDR2 SMNVEV come from the germline V gene (reference sequence). CDR3 sequence: CASSTRQRAYNEQFF. DNA for the CDR3: TGTGCCAGCAGTACTAGGCAGAGGGCCTACAATGAGCAGTTCTTC.

Points on this clone: The sample contains more than one DNA sequence encoding this CDR3. The V gene is TRBV5-1, the J gene TRBJ2-7; D perhaps matches TRBD2 (6 bases). The germline V and J ends were trimmed by 4 bases and 2 bases, with 7 bases remaining between them. Germline values: CDR1 SGHRS, CDR2 YFSETQ. The CDR3 contains 12 residues. In DNA form, the CDR3 reads TGCGCCAGCAGCCCGGGAGCCTACGAGCAGTACTTC. Translated: CASSPGAYEQYF.

This clone occurred a few times. V gene TRBV5-4 combines with J gene TRBJ1-2; D might be TRBD1 (6 bases). Trimming left V 1 base short and J 7 bases short, with 8 bases between. This CDR3 has 12 amino acids. CDR1 and CDR2 from the germline V gene are SGHNT and YYREEE (reference sequence). The CDR3 loop is CASSLTGFGYTF. CDR3 bases: TGTGCCAGCAGCTTGACAGGGTTTGGCTACACCTTC.

This chain connects TRBV29-1 to TRBJ2-5, with 9 nucleotides matching TRBD2. The CDR3 sequence is 15 residues long. Trimming cost V 2 bases and J 5 bases; bases outside gene matches: 9. In germline, CDR1 is SQVTM, CDR2 ANQGSEA. CDR3 amino acids: CSVERVGSGSETQYF. The CDR3 nucleotides read TGCAGCGTTGAACGGGTCGGTAGCGGGAGCGAGACCCAGTACTTC.

The rearrangement uses TRBV4-1 and TRBJ2-4, with D perhaps TRBD2 (6 bases). CDR3 length: 14 amino acids. Trimming took off 6 bases at V and 6 bases at J, with 15 bases between the two ends. Germline assignment: CDR1 MGHRA and CDR2 YSYEKL. The CDR3: CASSAGQPLNIQYF. The DNA of the CDR3 is TGCGCCAGCAGTGCGGGGCAGCCATTAAACATTCAGTACTTC.

The chain recombines TRBV15 with TRBJ1-1, with 7 bases that match TRBD1. J gave up 2 bases and V 0 bases, and 3 bases lay outside the gene matches. The germline V gene has CDR1 LNHNV and CDR2 YYDKDF (reference sequence). The length of the CDR3 is 15 residues. CDR3 protein: CATSREGQVNTEAFF. CDR3 nucleotide sequence: TGTGCCACCAGCAGAGAAGGACAGGTCAACACTGAAGCTTTCTTT.

This clone was counted only a few times. V gene TRBV10-3 combines with J gene TRBJ2-3, with D perhaps TRBD2 (5 bases). The V end lost 0 bases, the J end lost 2 bases, and 18 bases lay between the germline ends. This CDR3 spans 18 amino acids. Germline V lookup: CDR1 ENHRY, CDR2 SYGVKD. CDR3 in amino acids: CAISESVASRYHTDTQYF. The DNA for the CDR3 is TGTGCCATCAGTGAGTCGGTCGCTAGCCGCTACCACACAGATACGCAGTATTTT.

This clone was seen a few times. The chain is built from TRBV18 and TRBJ2-5, with D unresolved. This CDR3 has 12 residues. The V gene's germline CDR1 is KGHSH and CDR2 LQKENI. Trimming cost V 5 bases and J 5 bases, with 9 bases left between them. The DNA of the CDR3 is TGTGCCAGCTCATCCCCTCCTGAGACCCAGTACTTC. Its protein is CASSSPPETQYF.

This chain connects TRBV7-9 to TRBJ2-3; D is unclear. The CDR3 runs 17 residues. The germline V gene has CDR1 SEHNR and CDR2 FQNEAQ (reference sequence). Trimming stripped 1 base from V and 2 bases from J, with 16 bases between. CDR3 sequence (DNA): TGTGCCAGCAGCTTAGTTGTTTGGCAGGTGATCACAGATACGCAGTATTTT. Its protein product is CASSLVVWQVITDTQYF.

J is TRBJ2-4 and V is TRBV19; 8 nucleotides match TRBD2. Germline CDR1 LNHDA, CDR2 SQIVND (reference sequence). The CDR3 extends over 16 amino acids. Trimming removed 4 bases from V and 3 bases from J; junction bases left unmatched: 8. The CDR3 sequence: CASSRDSGTDKNIQYF. For the CDR3, the DNA is TGTGCCAGTAGTAGGGATAGCGGGACCGACAAAAACATTCAGTACTTC.

This chain uses TRBV19 with TRBJ1-5, with no clear D. The V end lost 4 bases, the J end lost 2 bases, and 15 bases lay between the germline ends. Germline lookup yields CDR1 LNHDA and CDR2 SQIVND (reference sequence). The CDR3 runs 16 residues. The CDR3 coding sequence is TGTGCCAGTAGTACCCTAAGGTCCCAGGGCAATCAGCCCCAGCATTTT. As protein: CASSTLRSQGNQPQHF.

The chain has TRBV5-1 and TRBJ2-2, with 9 bases aligning to TRBD1. The CDR3 consists of 15 residues. CDR1 is SGHRS, CDR2 YFSETQ, per germline. With V trimmed by 1 base and J by 4 bases, 2 bases remained unmatched. CDR3 coding DNA: TGCGCCAGCAGCTTGAGGACAGGGGCCACCGGGGAGCTGTTTTTT. Its translation is CASSLRTGATGELFF.

This clone was counted a single time. This rearrangement joins TRBV7-8 to TRBJ2-3; 8 bases are a match to TRBD2. Unmatched junction bases numbered 13, after V lost 9 bases and J lost 5 bases. The CDR3 is 15 residues long. In germline, CDR1 is SGHVS, CDR2 FQNEAQ. This chain's CDR3 is CASRQSGRALDTQYF. The DNA for the CDR3 is TGTGCCAGTCGTCAAAGCGGGAGAGCGTTAGATACGCAGTATTTT.

This clone was seen only a few times. The V gene is TRBV28, the J gene TRBJ2-5; the D is unclear. Germline-derived CDR1 and CDR2 are MDHEN and SYDVKM. CDR3 length: 12 residues. With 6 bases removed from V and 0 bases from J, the gap between germline ends came to 5 bases. The CDR3 coding sequence is TGTGCCAGCAGCCGGTACCAAGAGACCCAGTACTTC. Residues: CASSRYQETQYF.

The chain joins TRBV30 to TRBJ1-5, with TRBD1 matching over 7 bases. Trimming removed 6 bases from V and 1 base from J; junction bases left unmatched: 6. The CDR3 consists of 14 residues. Germline CDR1 reads GTSNPN; CDR2 reads SVGIG (reference sequence). The CDR3 DNA sequence: TGTGCCTGCCAAGGGACAGCCAGCAATCAGCCCCAGCATTTT. Encoded protein: CACQGTASNQPQHF.

This clone was observed a handful of times. Other DNA sequences in this specimen translate into the identical CDR3. The chain recombines TRBV9 with TRBJ2-5, with 11 bases aligning to TRBD2. CDR1 SGDLS and CDR2 YYNGEE come from the germline V gene. The CDR3 has 16 amino acids. V shed 0 bases and J 2 bases; nucleotides not matched to a gene: 3. CDR3 loop: CASSVGLAGRQETQYF. CDR3 nucleotide sequence: TGTGCCAGCAGCGTAGGACTAGCGGGACGACAAGAGACCCAGTACTTC.

This chain links TRBV28 with TRBJ2-7; 9 bases fit TRBD2. After removal of 5 bases from V and 4 bases from J, the junction contained 9 bases not matched to a gene. Germline V gene sequence: CDR1 MDHEN, CDR2 SYDVKM. The CDR3 extends over 15 amino acids. The DNA of the CDR3 is TGTGCCAGCAGTCCCTCAGCGGGAGGCAAATACGAGCAGTACTTC. Translating it yields CASSPSAGGKYEQYF.

This chain uses TRBV5-1 with TRBJ2-1, with 8 bases aligning to TRBD2. Germline loops: CDR1 SGHRS, CDR2 YFSETQ. The CDR3 extends over 16 amino acids. The junction had 9 bases not matched to a gene; V was cut back by 4 bases and J by 3 bases. CDR3 loop: CASSEKTGGIYNEQFF. The CDR3 DNA is TGCGCCAGCAGCGAAAAAACGGGAGGGATCTACAATGAGCAGTTCTTC. Full variable domain (remainder filled in from reference TRBV5-1 and TRBJ2-1): KAGVTQTPRYLIKTRGQQVTLSCSPISGHRSVSWYQQTPGQGLQFLFEYFSETQRNKGNFPGRFSGRQFSNSRSEMNVSTLELGDSALYLCASSEKTGGIYNEQFFGPGTRLTVL.

In this sample, this clone turned up a few times. The V call is TRBV9, the J call TRBJ2-1; the match to TRBD2 covers 15 bases. CDR1 and CDR2 from the germline V gene are SGDLS and YYNGEE. The CDR3 runs 15 residues. The V and J ends lost 7 bases and 12 bases, in that order; junction bases with no gene match: 11. In DNA form, the CDR3 reads TGTGCCAGCGGGACTAGCGGGAGGCGGAGGGATGGGCAGTTCTTC. Amino acid sequence: CASGTSGRRRDGQFF.

V and J are TRBV5-1 and TRBJ2-7; 7 nucleotides match TRBD2. Trimming removed 0 bases from V and 6 bases from J; junction bases left unmatched: 3. There are 13 residues in the CDR3. Germline V gives CDR1 SGHRS, CDR2 YFSETQ. CDR3 nucleotides: TGCGCCAGCAGCTTGGAGCGGGGAATCGAGCAGTACTTC. Encoded protein: CASSLERGIEQYF.

J is TRBJ1-1 and V is TRBV6-5, with D tentatively TRBD1 (5 bases). Trimming left V 6 bases short and J 1 base short, with 12 bases between. This CDR3 spans 14 amino acids. Germline V gene lookup returns CDR1 MNHEY and CDR2 SVGAGI. For the CDR3, the DNA is TGTGCCAGCAGCCCCTGGAGGGGGAACACTGAAGCTTTCTTT. As protein: CASSPWRGNTEAFF.

This clone was recorded once. Germline is not matched at one junction end, which may reflect a read error. V is TRBV15 and J is TRBJ2-5; TRBD2 aligns across 11 bases. The V gene's germline CDR1 is LNHNV and CDR2 YYDKDF (reference sequence). The CDR3 length is 14 residues. The CDR3 coding sequence is TGTGCCACCAGCACCTTCGAGACTAGCGGGACCGCGCACTTC. This codes for CATSTFETSGTAHF.

The chain has TRBV28 and TRBJ1-2; D perhaps matches TRBD1 (6 bases). Germline V gene sequence: CDR1 MDHEN, CDR2 SYDVKM. This CDR3 is built from 14 residues. Trimming removed 5 bases from V and 4 bases from J, with 14 bases in between. In DNA form, the CDR3 reads TGTGCCAGCAGTCAAACAGGGCCACCCTATGGCTACACCTTC. Encoded protein: CASSQTGPPYGYTF.

This clone appeared a few times. The rearrangement links TRBV5-1 to TRBJ1-1, with D possibly TRBD1 on 5 matching bases. Trimming pared 7 bases from V and 0 bases from J, leaving 13 bases between. Looked up from germline, CDR1 is SGHRS and CDR2 is YFSETQ. The CDR3 sequence is 14 residues long. The chain's CDR3 is CASRPGGVNTEAFF. CDR3 sequence (DNA): TGCGCCAGCCGCCCTGGGGGGGTGAACACTGAAGCTTTCTTT.

The genes are TRBV5-4 and TRBJ2-1; 7 bases agree with TRBD1. Germline V gene sequence: CDR1 SGHNT, CDR2 YYREEE (reference sequence). J gave up 9 bases and V 5 bases, and 8 bases lay outside the gene matches. CDR3 size: 13 residues. The CDR3 is CASRITGVGEQFF. CDR3 DNA sequence: TGTGCCAGCAGGATAACAGGGGTTGGTGAGCAGTTCTTC.

This rearrangement joins TRBV15 to TRBJ2-1; TRBD2 matches at 8 bases. The CDR3 length is 15 residues. CDR1 is LNHNV, CDR2 YYDKDF, per germline (reference sequence). V lost 0 bases and J lost 5; bases outside the gene matches: 3. CDR3 region: CATSRDYSGNNEQFF. In DNA, the CDR3 is TGTGCCACCAGCAGAGATTATAGCGGGAACAATGAGCAGTTCTTC.

This rearrangement joins TRBV7-9 to TRBJ1-5; 9 bases fit TRBD1. Germline V CDR1 and CDR2: SEHNR, FQNEAQ (reference sequence). The CDR3 runs to 17 residues. The V and J ends lost 4 bases and 3 bases, in that order; junction bases with no gene match: 10. The CDR3 DNA reads as TGTGCCAGCAGCTCACCGCCGGGACAGGGAATCAATCAGCCCCAGCATTTT. It specifies CASSSPPGQGINQPQHF. Based on the CDR3 plus reference TRBV7-9 and TRBJ1-5, the full variable domain is DTGVSQNPRHKITKRGQNVTFRCDPISEHNRLYWYRQTLGQGPEFLTYFQNEAQLEKSRLLSDRFSAERPKGSFSTLEIQRTEQGDSAMYLCASSSPPGQGINQPQHFGDGTRLSIL.

The chain combines TRBV5-4 with TRBJ1-1; no definite D call. This CDR3 region has 13 residues. V lost 2 bases to trimming and J lost 4 bases, with 9 bases between them. Per germline, CDR1 SGHNT and CDR2 YYREEE (reference sequence). The CDR3 DNA sequence: TGTGCCAGCAGCTTTCACGCTAGCACTGAAGCTTTCTTT. Amino acid sequence: CASSFHASTEAFF.

The gene calls are TRBV6-5 and TRBJ2-1; the match to TRBD1 covers 9 bases. CDR3 length: 15 residues. The germline gives CDR1 MNHEY, CDR2 SVGAGI. V lost 5 bases, J lost 7 bases, and 9 bases stayed unmatched. CDR3 sequence (DNA): TGTGCCAGCAGTGGGCCGGGACAGGGTAGGAATGAGCAGTTCTTC. This sequence encodes CASSGPGQGRNEQFF.